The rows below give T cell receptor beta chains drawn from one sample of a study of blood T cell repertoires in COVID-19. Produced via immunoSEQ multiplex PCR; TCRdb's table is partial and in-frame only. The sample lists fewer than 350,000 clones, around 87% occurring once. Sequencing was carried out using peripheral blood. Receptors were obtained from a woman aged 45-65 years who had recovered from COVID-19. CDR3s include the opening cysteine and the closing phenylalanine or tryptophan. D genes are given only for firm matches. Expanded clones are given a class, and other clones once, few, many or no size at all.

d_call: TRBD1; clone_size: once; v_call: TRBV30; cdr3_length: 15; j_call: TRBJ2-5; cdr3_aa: CAWSVMKTGAETQYF; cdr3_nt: TGTGCCTGGAGTGTTATGAAGACAGGGGCCGAGACCCAGTACTTC
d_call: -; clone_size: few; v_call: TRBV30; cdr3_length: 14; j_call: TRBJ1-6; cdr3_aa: CAWSVRGAGSPLHF; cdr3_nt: TGTGCCTGGAGTGTTCGGGGGGCAGGTTCACCCCTCCACTTT
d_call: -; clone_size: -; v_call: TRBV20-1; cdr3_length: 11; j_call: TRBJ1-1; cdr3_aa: CSARPTGEAFF; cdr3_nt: TGCAGTGCCCGCCCCACAGGTGAAGCTTTCTTT
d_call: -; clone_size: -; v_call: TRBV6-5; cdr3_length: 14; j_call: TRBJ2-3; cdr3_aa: CASSSVRDEDTQYF; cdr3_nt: TGTGCCAGCAGTTCTGTACGGGATGAGGATACGCAGTATTTT
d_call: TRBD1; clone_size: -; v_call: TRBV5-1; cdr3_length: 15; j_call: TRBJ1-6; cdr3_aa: CASSLAGQGWSPLHF; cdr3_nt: TGCGCCAGCAGCTTAGCCGGACAGGGTTGGTCACCCCTCCACTTT
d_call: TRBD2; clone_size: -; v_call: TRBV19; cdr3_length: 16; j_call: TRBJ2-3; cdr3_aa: CASSITHSGGTDTQYF; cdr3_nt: TGTGCCAGTAGTATTACCCACAGCGGGGGCACAGATACGCAGTATTTT
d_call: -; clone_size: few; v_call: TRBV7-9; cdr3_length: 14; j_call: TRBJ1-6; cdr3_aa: CASSLVAGNSPLHF; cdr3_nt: TGTGCCAGCAGCTTAGTGGCGGGCAATTCACCCCTCCACTTT
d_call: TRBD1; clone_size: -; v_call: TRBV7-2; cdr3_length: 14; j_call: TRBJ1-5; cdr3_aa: CASSRSGGWQPQHF; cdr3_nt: TGTGCCAGCAGCCGCTCAGGGGGCTGGCAGCCCCAGCATTTT
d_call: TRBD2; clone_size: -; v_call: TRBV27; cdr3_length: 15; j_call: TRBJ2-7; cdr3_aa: CASSLGLAGAYEQYF; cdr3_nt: TGTGCCAGCAGTCTGGGACTAGCGGGAGCTTACGAGCAGTACTTC
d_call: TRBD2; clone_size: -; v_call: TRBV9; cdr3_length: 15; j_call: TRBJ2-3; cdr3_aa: CASSVSSGRGGTQYF; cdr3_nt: TGTGCCAGCAGCGTATCTAGCGGGAGAGGTGGTACGCAGTATTTT
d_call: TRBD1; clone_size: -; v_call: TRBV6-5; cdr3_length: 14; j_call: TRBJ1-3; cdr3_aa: CASSPLLDRNTIYF; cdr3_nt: TGTGCCAGCAGTCCATTGTTGGACAGGAACACCATATATTTT
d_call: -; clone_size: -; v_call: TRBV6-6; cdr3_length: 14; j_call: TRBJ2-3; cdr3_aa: CASSRTRSTDTQYF; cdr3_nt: TGTGCCAGCAGTCGGACTCGGAGCACAGATACGCAGTATTTT
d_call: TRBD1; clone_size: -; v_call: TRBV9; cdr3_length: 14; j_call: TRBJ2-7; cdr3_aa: CASSVETGGYEQYF; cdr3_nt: TGTGCCAGCAGCGTGGAAACAGGGGGCTACGAGCAGTACTTC
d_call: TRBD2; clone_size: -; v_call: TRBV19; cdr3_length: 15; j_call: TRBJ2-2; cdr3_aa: CASSFRLADTGELFF; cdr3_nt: TGTGCCAGTAGTTTCCGTCTAGCGGACACCGGGGAGCTGTTTTTT
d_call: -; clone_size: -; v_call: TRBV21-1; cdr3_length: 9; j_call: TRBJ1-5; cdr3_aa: CASTRIGHF; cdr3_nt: TGTGCCAGCACCAGGATCGGGCATTTT